These 22 T cell receptor beta chains originate from one sample sequenced in a study of T cells in severe cutaneous drug reactions. The patients sequenced had a carbamazepine-induced Stevens-Johnson syndrome or toxic epidermal necrolysis reaction. Libraries were made by iRepertoire multiplex PCR with TCR subtype-specific primers for bulk and single-cell sequencing. TCRdb reanalyzed the multiplex PCR reads, giving one entry per CDR3 protein sequence and no DNA. The sample features roughly 7,100 distinct CDR3 sequences, with 31% in its top ten. The sample consisted of cells from a skin blister. The receptors stem from a human donor with toxic epidermal necrolysis, a severe cutaneous drug reaction.

This chain links TRBV9 with TRBJ2-1; the TCRdb call, TRBD2, lacks DNA for checking. Germline loops: CDR1 SGDLS, CDR2 YYNGEE. The CDR3 consists of 18 residues. CDR3 in amino acids: CASSVTHLAGVRYNEQFF. Variable domain in full (rest from reference TRBV9 and TRBJ2-1): DSGVTQTPKHLITATGQRVTLRCSPRSGDLSVYWYQQSLDQGLQFLIQYYNGEERAKGNILERFSAQQFPDLHSELNLSSLELGDSALYFCASSVTHLAGVRYNEQFFGPGTRLTVL.

The rearrangement links TRBV7-9 to TRBJ1-2; the D gene TCRdb calls, TRBD1, cannot be checked with no DNA. This CDR3 has 12 residues. Germline V lookup: CDR1 SEHNR, CDR2 FQNEAQ (reference sequence). CDR3: CASSRDNTGYTF.

The chain uses TRBV28 and TRBJ1-6; TCRdb indicates TRBD1, and absent DNA this call remains unverified. The CDR3 has 16 amino acids. Germline V lookup: CDR1 MDHEN, CDR2 SYDVKM. The CDR3 region is CASSFKNAGASSPLHF. The entire variable domain, with the rest obtained from reference TRBV28 and TRBJ1-6, is as follows: DVKVTQSSRYLVKRTGEKVFLECVQDMDHENMFWYRQDPGLGLRLIYFSYDVKMKEKGDIPEGYSVSREKKERFSLILESASTNQTSMYLCASSFKNAGASSPLHFGNGTRLTVT.

V gene TRBV3-1 combines with J gene TRBJ2-5. The germline gives CDR1 LGHDT, CDR2 YNNKEL (reference sequence). This CDR3 comprises 14 residues. The CDR3 loop reads CASSQVGSEETQYF.

V gene TRBV18 combines with J gene TRBJ2-1; TCRdb's D call of TRBD1 is untestable without DNA. CDR3 length equals 15 residues. Germline V gene data show CDR1 as KGHSH and CDR2 as LQKENI. The CDR3 loop is CASSPFASKGDEQFF.

The V and J genes are TRBV6-2 or TRBV6-3 and TRBJ2-1. CDR3 length: 12 amino acids. The germline V gene has CDR1 MNHEY and CDR2 SVGEGT. The CDR3 here is CASSYERYEQFF.

This clonotype is classed as medium-sized by frequency. The rearrangement joins TRBV28 to TRBJ2-3; the TCRdb D gene call, TRBD1, has no DNA to confirm it. Germline V gene lookup returns CDR1 MDHEN and CDR2 SYDVKM. This CDR3 is built from 15 residues. CDR3 amino acids: CASSFGAWRTDTQYF.

This clonotype ranks as medium-sized in terms of frequency. The V and J genes are TRBV5-5 and TRBJ2-5; TCRdb designates TRBD1, a call that cannot be tested without DNA. CDR1 and CDR2 from the germline V gene are SGHKS and YYEKEE (reference sequence). The CDR3 extends over 13 amino acids. The CDR3 reads CASSLDRGETQYF.

The chain joins TRBV6-6 to TRBJ2-7; the TCRdb D gene call, TRBD1, has no DNA to confirm it. The germline gives CDR1 MNHNY, CDR2 SVGAGI (reference sequence). The CDR3 has 13 amino acids. The CDR3 region is CASTGTGNYEQYF.

V is TRBV4-3 and J is TRBJ1-5. The CDR3 extends over 17 amino acids. The germline V gene has CDR1 LGHNA and CDR2 YSLEER. The CDR3 reads CASSQDLITSDNQPQHF.

This rearrangement joins TRBV11-2 to TRBJ2-5. The CDR3 contains 11 residues. Germline-derived CDR1 and CDR2 are SGHAT and FQNNGV. The CDR3: CASSLVETQYF.

The chain has TRBV27 and TRBJ2-7; TCRdb calls TRBD1, which cannot be checked without DNA. The V gene's germline CDR1 is MNHEY and CDR2 SMNVEV (reference sequence). This CDR3 contains 14 residues. CDR3 protein: CASSSTPLTSEQYF.

Measured by frequency, this clonotype is medium-sized (0.01 to 0.1%). J is TRBJ1-2 and V is TRBV29-1; the D gene TCRdb calls, TRBD1, cannot be checked with no DNA. Germline-derived CDR1 and CDR2 are SQVTM and ANQGSEA. CDR3 length: 14 residues. The CDR3 reads CSVDSGDPNYGYTF.

This sequence joins TRBV12-3 or TRBV12-4 and TRBJ1-2; TCRdb selects TRBD1, and the lack of DNA leaves this call unchecked. The CDR3 totals 13 residues. The CDR3: CASRTGTGYGYTF.

Its frequency marks this clonotype as medium-sized. The V gene is TRBV28, the J gene TRBJ2-7. This CDR3 has 13 residues. Germline CDR1 and CDR2: MDHEN and SYDVKM. The CDR3 spells CASESGSSYEQYF.

The CDR3 is CASSLSLIRGCEQYF. This chain connects TRBV11-2 to TRBJ2-7; the TRBD1 assignment by TCRdb is unverifiable without DNA. From germline, CDR1 is SGHAT and CDR2 FQNNGV. The CDR3 runs to 15 residues.

The genes are TRBV15 and TRBJ2-1; checking the TCRdb D call of TRBD1 is not possible without DNA. Germline assignment: CDR1 LNHNV and CDR2 YYDKDF (reference sequence). The length of the CDR3 is 15 residues. The CDR3 region is CATSKIPYAPEGQFF.

In terms of frequency, this clonotype is large. This chain connects TRBV4-1 to TRBJ1-1. The CDR3 runs 16 residues. The V gene's germline CDR1 is MGHRA and CDR2 YSYEKL. The CDR3 region is CASSQVMRGANTEAFF.

This clonotype is classed as large by frequency. The chain recombines TRBV6-5 with TRBJ1-5; TCRdb's D gene call, TRBD1, goes unchecked for lack of DNA. Germline V gene lookup returns CDR1 MNHEY and CDR2 SVGAGI. CDR3 length equals 15 residues. The CDR3 loop reads CASSPGTGVNQPQHF.

The chain carries TRBV27 and TRBJ2-1; without DNA, the TCRdb call of TRBD1 cannot be checked. This CDR3 is 15 amino acids long. Germline loops: CDR1 MNHEY, CDR2 SMNVEV (reference sequence). The CDR3 loop is CASSLVPPKSNEQFF.

The chain has TRBV6-2 or TRBV6-3 and TRBJ2-5; absent DNA, TCRdb's TRBD2 call cannot be checked. This CDR3 has 16 residues. Germline V CDR1 and CDR2: MNHEY, SVGEGT. CDR3 loop: CASTYPLAGGGETQYF.

V usage is TRBV2 and J usage is TRBJ2-3; TCRdb names TRBD1, which stays unverified in the absence of DNA. The CDR3 consists of 16 residues. The V gene's germline CDR1 is SNHLY and CDR2 FYNNEI. CDR3 in amino acids: CASSEDSWGQVDTQYF.